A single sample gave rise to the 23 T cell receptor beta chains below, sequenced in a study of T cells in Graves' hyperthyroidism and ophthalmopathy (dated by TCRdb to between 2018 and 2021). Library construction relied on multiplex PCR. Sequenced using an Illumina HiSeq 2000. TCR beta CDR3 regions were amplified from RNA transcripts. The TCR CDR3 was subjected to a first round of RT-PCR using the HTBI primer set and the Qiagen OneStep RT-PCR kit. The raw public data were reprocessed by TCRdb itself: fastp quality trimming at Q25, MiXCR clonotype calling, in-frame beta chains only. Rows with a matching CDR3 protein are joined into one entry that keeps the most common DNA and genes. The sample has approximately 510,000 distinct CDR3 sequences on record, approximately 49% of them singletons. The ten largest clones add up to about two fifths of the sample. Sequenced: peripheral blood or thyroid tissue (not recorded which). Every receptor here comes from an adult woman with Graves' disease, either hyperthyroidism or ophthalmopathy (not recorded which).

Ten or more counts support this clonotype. The CDR3 spells CASSLGIGYTF. The CDR3 region has the DNA TGCGCCAGCAGCTTGGGTATCGGCTACACCTTC. The chain carries TRBV5-1 and TRBJ1-2; no clear D gene. This CDR3 spans 11 amino acids. Per germline, CDR1 SGHRS and CDR2 YFSETQ. With 0 bases removed from V and 8 bases from J, the gap between germline ends came to 5 bases.

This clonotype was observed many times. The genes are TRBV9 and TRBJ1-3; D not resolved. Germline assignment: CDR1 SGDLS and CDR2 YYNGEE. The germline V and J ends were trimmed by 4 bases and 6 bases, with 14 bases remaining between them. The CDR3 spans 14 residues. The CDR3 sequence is CASSRTLRANTIYF. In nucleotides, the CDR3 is TGTGCCAGCAGCCGTACGCTTCGGGCAAACACCATATATTTT.

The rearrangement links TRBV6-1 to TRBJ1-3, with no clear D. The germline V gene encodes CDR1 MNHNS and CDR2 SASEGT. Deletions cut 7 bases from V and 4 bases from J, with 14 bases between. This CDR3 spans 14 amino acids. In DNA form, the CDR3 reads TGTGCCAGCAAAAGAGAAACGTTCGGAAACACCATATATTTT. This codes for CASKRETFGNTIYF.

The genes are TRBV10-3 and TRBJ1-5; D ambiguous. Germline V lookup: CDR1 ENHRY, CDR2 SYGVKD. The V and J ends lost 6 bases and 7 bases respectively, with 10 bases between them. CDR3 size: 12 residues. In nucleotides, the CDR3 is TGTGCCATCAGCAACAGTGGGCAGCCCCAGCATTTT. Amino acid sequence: CAISNSGQPQHF.

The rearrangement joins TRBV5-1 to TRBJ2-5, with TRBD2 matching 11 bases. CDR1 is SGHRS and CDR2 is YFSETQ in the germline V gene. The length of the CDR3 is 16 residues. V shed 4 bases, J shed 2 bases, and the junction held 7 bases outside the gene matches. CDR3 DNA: TGCGCCAGCAGCGTCGGACTAGCGGGTTCACAAGAGACCCAGTACTTC. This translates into CASSVGLAGSQETQYF.

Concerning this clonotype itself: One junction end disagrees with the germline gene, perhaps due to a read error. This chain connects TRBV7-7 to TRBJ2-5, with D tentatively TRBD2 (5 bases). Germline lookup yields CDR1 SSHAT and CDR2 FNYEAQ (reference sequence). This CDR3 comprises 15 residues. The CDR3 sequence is CASSVHRTYQETQYF. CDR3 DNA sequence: TGTGCTAGCAGCGTTCACCGGACTTACCAAGAGACCCAGTACTTC. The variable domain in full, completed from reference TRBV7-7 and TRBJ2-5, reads GAGVSQSPRYKVTKRGQDVTLRCDPISSHATLYWYQQALGQGPEFLTYFNYEAQPDKSGLPSDRFSAERPEGSISTLTIQRTEQRDSAMYRCASSVHRTYQETQYFGPGTRLLVL.

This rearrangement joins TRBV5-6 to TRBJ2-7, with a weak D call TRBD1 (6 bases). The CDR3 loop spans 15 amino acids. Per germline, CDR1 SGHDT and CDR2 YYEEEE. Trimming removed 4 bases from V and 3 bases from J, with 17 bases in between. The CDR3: CASSDRQARGYEQYF. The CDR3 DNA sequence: TGTGCCAGCAGCGATCGACAGGCGAGAGGCTACGAGCAGTACTTC.

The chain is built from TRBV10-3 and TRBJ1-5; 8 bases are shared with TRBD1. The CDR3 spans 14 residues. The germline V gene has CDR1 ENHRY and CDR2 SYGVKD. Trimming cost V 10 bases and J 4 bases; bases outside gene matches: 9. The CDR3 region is CATYPGQANQPQHF. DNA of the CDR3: TGTGCCACCTATCCGGGACAGGCTAATCAGCCCCAGCATTTT.

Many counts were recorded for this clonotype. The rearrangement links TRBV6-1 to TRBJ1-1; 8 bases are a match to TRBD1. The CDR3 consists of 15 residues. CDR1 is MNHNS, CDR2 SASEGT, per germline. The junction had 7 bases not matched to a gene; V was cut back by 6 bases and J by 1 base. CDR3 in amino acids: CASSLYRGANTEAFF. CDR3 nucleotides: TGTGCCAGCAGCCTATACAGGGGGGCGAACACTGAAGCTTTCTTT.

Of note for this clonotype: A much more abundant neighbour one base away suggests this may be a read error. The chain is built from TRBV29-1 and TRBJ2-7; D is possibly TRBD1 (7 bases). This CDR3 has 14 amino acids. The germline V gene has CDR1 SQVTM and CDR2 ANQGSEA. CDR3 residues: CSAEVQGGDYEQYF. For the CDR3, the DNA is TGCAGTGCTGAGGTCCAGGGGGGAGACTACGAGCAGTACTTC.

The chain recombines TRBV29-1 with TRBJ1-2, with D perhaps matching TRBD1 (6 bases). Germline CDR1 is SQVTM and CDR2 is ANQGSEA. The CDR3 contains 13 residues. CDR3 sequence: CSEQDSTNYGYTF. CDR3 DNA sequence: TGCAGTGAACAGGACAGTACTAACTATGGCTACACCTTC.

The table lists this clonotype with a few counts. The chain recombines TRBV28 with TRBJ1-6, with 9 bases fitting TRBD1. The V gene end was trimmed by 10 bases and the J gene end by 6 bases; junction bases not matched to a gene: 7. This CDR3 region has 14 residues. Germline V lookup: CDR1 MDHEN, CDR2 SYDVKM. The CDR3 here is CATSQGQGNSPLHF. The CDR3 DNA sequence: TGTGCCACCTCCCAGGGACAGGGTAATTCACCCCTCCACTTT.

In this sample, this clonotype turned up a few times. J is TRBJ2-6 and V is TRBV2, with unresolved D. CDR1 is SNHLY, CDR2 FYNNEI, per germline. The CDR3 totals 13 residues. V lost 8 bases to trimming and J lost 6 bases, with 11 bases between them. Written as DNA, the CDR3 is TGTGCCAGCGATCGTCAGGAGGCCAACGTCCTGACTTTC. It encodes CASDRQEANVLTF. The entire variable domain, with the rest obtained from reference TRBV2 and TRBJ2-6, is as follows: EPEVTQTPSHQVTQMGQEVILRCVPISNHLYFYWYRQILGQKVEFLVSFYNNEISEKSEIFDDQFSVERPDGSNFTLKIRSTKLEDSAMYFCASDRQEANVLTFGAGSRLTVL.

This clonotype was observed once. As DNA, the CDR3 is TGTGCCATCAAGGGACCCAGCGGCGGGGATGACGAGCAGTACTTC. This translates into CAIKGPSGGDDEQYF. The chain is built from TRBV10-3 and TRBJ2-7; a possible D gene is TRBD2 (6 bases). Germline loops: CDR1 ENHRY, CDR2 SYGVKD. Between the trimmed V and J ends, which lost 7 bases and 5 bases, there was a span of 21 bases. The CDR3 covers 15 residues.

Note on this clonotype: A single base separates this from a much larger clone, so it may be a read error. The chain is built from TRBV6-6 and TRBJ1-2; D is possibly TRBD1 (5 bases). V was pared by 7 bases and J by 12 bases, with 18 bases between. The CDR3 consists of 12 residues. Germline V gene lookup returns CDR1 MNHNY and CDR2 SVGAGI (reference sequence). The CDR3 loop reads CASNTGEGGHTF. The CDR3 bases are TGTGCCAGCAACACAGGAGAGGGAGGCCACACCTTC.

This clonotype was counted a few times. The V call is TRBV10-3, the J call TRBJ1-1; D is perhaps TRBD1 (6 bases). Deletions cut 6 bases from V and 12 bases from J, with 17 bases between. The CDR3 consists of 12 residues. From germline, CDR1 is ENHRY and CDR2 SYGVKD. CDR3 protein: CAISLTGLEPFF. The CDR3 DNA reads TGTGCCATCAGCTTAACAGGGCTCGAACCTTTCTTT.

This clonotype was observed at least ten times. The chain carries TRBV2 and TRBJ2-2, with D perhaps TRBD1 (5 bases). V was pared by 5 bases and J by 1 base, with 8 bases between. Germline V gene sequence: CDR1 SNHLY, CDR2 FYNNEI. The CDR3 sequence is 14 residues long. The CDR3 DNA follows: TGTGCCAGCAGTCTGACAGAGAACACCGGGGAGCTGTTTTTT. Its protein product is CASSLTENTGELFF.

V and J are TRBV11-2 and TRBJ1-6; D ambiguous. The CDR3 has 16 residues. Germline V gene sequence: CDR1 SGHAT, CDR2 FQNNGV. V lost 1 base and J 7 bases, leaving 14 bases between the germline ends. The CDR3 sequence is CASSLVPSGSNSPLHF. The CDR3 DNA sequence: TGTGCCAGCAGCTTAGTCCCTTCGGGCAGCAATTCACCCCTCCACTTT.

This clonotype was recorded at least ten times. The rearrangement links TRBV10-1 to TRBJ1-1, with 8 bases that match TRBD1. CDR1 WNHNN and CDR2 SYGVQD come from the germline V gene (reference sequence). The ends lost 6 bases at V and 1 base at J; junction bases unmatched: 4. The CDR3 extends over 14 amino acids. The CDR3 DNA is TGCGCCAGCAGCACAGGGGGACGGAACACTGAAGCTTTCTTT. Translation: CASSTGGRNTEAFF.

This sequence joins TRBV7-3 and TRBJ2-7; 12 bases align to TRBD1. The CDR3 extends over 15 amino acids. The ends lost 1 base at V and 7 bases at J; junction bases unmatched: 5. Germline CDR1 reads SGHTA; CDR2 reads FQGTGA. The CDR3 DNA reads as TGTGCCAGCAGCTTAATGGGACAGGGGGCCGGGGAGCAGTACTTC. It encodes CASSLMGQGAGEQYF.

CDR3 sequence (DNA): TGCAGTGGCAGGGTACAGGGGAATCAGCCCCAGCATTTT. It yields the protein CSGRVQGNQPQHF. This rearrangement joins TRBV20-1 to TRBJ1-5; 7 nucleotides match TRBD1. CDR3 length equals 13 residues. J gave up 4 bases and V 7 bases, and 7 bases lay outside the gene matches. Germline V CDR1 and CDR2: DFQATT, SNEGSKA (reference sequence).

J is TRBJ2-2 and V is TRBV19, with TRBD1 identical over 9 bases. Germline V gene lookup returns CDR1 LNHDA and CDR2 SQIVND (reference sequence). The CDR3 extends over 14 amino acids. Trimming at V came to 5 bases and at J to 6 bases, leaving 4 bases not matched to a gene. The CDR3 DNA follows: TGTGCCAGTAGTCTCCGGACAGGGGCCGGGGAGCTGTTTTTT. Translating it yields CASSLRTGAGELFF. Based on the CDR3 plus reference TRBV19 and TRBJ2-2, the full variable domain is DGGITQSPKYLFRKEGQNVTLSCEQNLNHDAMYWYRQDPGQGLRLIYYSQIVNDFQKGDIAEGYSVSREKKESFPLTVTSAQKNPTAFYLCASSLRTGAGELFFGEGSRLTVL.

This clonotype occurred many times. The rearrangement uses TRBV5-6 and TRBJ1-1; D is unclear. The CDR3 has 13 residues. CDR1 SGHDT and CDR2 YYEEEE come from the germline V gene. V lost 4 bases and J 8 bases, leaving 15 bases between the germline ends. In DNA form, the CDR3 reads TGTGCCAGCAGCCCCGGATGGATGGAGGAAGCTTTCTTT. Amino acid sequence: CASSPGWMEEAFF.